These 24 T cell receptor beta chains were sequenced from one sample in a study of cytomegalovirus exposure and HLA in healthy donors. PCR was performed using 60 Vbeta and 13 Jbeta primers. TCRdb's copy holds only in-frame clones and misses some; the assay was immunoSEQ multiplex PCR. In the table there are fewer than 85,000 clones, roughly two thirds of which are singletons. The sequenced material came from PBMCs. The receptors come from a man in his sixties in good health and CMV-seropositive.

This sequence joins TRBV9 and TRBJ1-3; D remains ambiguous. The CDR3 is 14 amino acids. The V gene's germline CDR1 is SGDLS and CDR2 YYNGEE. V dropped 3 bases and J dropped 0 bases, with 7 bases sitting between them. This chain's CDR3 is CASSGYSSGNTIYF. The CDR3, as DNA: TGTGCCAGCAGCGGTTACTCCTCTGGAAACACCATATATTTT. The whole variable domain, remainder taken from reference TRBV9 and TRBJ1-3, is DSGVTQTPKHLITATGQRVTLRCSPRSGDLSVYWYQQSLDQGLQFLIQYYNGEERAKGNILERFSAQQFPDLHSELNLSSLELGDSALYFCASSGYSSGNTIYFGEGSWLTVV.

The chain combines TRBV19 with TRBJ1-4; no reliable D call. The germline V and J ends were trimmed by 5 bases and 3 bases, with 10 bases remaining between them. The germline V gene has CDR1 LNHDA and CDR2 SQIVND (reference sequence). The CDR3 spans 14 residues. The DNA of the CDR3 is TGTGCCAGTAGTCTCGGGAGACCTAATGAAAAACTGTTTTTT. Residues: CASSLGRPNEKLFF.

The rearrangement uses TRBV11-2 and TRBJ1-1, with D possibly TRBD1 on 5 matching bases. V lost 1 base and J lost 6, with 15 bases in between. There are 15 residues in the CDR3. Germline-derived CDR1 and CDR2 are SGHAT and FQNNGV. CDR3 sequence (DNA): TGTGCCAGCAGCTTAGTAGGGCCAGGGAAGCCTGAAGCTTTCTTT. Amino acids: CASSLVGPGKPEAFF.

This chain connects TRBV7-6 to TRBJ2-1; 8 nucleotides line up with TRBD2. CDR3 size: 14 residues. Germline lookup yields CDR1 SGHVS and CDR2 FNYEAQ. V dropped 5 bases and J dropped 7; count of bases not matched to a gene: 7. CDR3 loop: CASSTGGPKNEQFF. As DNA, the CDR3 is TGTGCCAGCAGCACGGGAGGGCCTAAGAATGAGCAGTTCTTC.

This clone was recorded a few times. This rearrangement joins TRBV2 to TRBJ2-7; 9 bases align to TRBD1. Germline CDR1 is SNHLY and CDR2 is FYNNEI. Losses at the gene ends were 6 bases for V and 3 bases for J; bases not matched to a gene: 6. This CDR3 has 14 residues. CDR3 region: CASSLGQGDYEQYF. CDR3 nucleotides: TGTGCCAGCAGCTTGGGACAGGGCGACTACGAGCAGTACTTC.

This sequence joins TRBV7-2 and TRBJ2-1; D gene uncertain. Germline values: CDR1 SGHTA, CDR2 FQGNSA. V was trimmed by 0 bases and J by 6 bases, leaving 12 bases between them. The CDR3 runs 15 residues. The chain's CDR3 is CASSLAADPVNEQFF. CDR3 coding DNA: TGTGCCAGCAGCTTAGCGGCGGATCCCGTCAATGAGCAGTTCTTC.

J is TRBJ2-3 and V is TRBV10-3; a possible D gene is TRBD1 (5 bases). Trimming left V 0 bases short and J 3 bases short, with 13 bases between. Germline V gene lookup returns CDR1 ENHRY and CDR2 SYGVKD. The CDR3 length is 16 residues. The CDR3 nucleotides are TGTGCCATCAGTGAGTCGGCCAGGGATTATACAGATACGCAGTATTTT. Protein: CAISESARDYTDTQYF.

This clone came up once. The chain joins TRBV28 to TRBJ1-2; D is ambiguous. V lost 0 bases to trimming and J lost 2 bases, with 7 bases between them. The CDR3 extends over 14 amino acids. Germline CDR1 reads MDHEN; CDR2 reads SYDVKM. The DNA for the CDR3 is TGTGCCAGCAGTTTATGGCAGGAAAACTATGGCTACACCTTC. Translated, it gives CASSLWQENYGYTF.

This clone was observed a handful of times. The rearrangement joins TRBV6-5 to TRBJ1-3, with 8 bases that match TRBD1. Trimming cost V 6 bases and J 4 bases; bases outside gene matches: 5. The CDR3 has 14 residues. CDR1 and CDR2 from the germline V gene are MNHEY and SVGAGI. This CDR3 is CASRGQGSGNTIYF. Here the CDR3 DNA reads TGTGCCAGCAGAGGACAGGGTTCAGGAAACACCATATATTTT.

The chain joins TRBV28 to TRBJ2-3; 11 nucleotides align to TRBD1. Trimming took 6 bases from V and 5 from J; bases not matched to a gene: 7. CDR3 length: 15 amino acids. Per the germline V gene, CDR1 is MDHEN and CDR2 is SYDVKM. The CDR3: CASRIGQGAGDTQYF. CDR3 in DNA: TGTGCCAGCAGGATCGGACAGGGGGCTGGAGATACGCAGTATTTT.

The sample holds one count of this clone. The chain joins TRBV18 to TRBJ1-5; 9 nucleotides align to TRBD1. The germline gives CDR1 KGHSH, CDR2 LQKENI. The CDR3 consists of 19 residues. With V trimmed by 6 bases and J by 2 bases, 17 bases remained unmatched. The CDR3 DNA reads TGTGCCAGCTCCCCTATTGCCGGGACAGGGACGGGGCGCAATCAGCCCCAGCATTTT. It codes for CASSPIAGTGTGRNQPQHF. Based on the CDR3 plus reference TRBV18 and TRBJ1-5, the full variable domain is NAGVMQNPRHLVRRRGQEARLRCSPMKGHSHVYWYRQLPEEGLKFMVYLQKENIIDESGMPKERFSAEFPKEGPSILRIQQVVRGDSAAYFCASSPIAGTGTGRNQPQHFGDGTRLSIL.

There are a few counts of this clone. The chain couples TRBV6-6 to TRBJ2-3; the D gene is possibly TRBD1 (6 bases). The V gene's germline CDR1 is MNHNY and CDR2 SVGAGI (reference sequence). This CDR3 is 15 amino acids long. V lost 2 bases to trimming and J lost 2 bases, with 11 bases between them. CDR3 in amino acids: CASSYPQGNTDTQYF. The CDR3 DNA sequence: TGTGCCAGCAGTTACCCACAGGGCAACACAGATACGCAGTATTTT.

The J gene is TRBJ2-5, the V gene TRBV29-1, with D unresolved. Germline values: CDR1 SQVTM, CDR2 ANQGSEA. V shed 3 bases and J shed 5 bases, with 10 bases lying between them. The CDR3 contains 12 residues. The DNA for the CDR3 is TGCAGCGTTGATTCCCTCTCGGAGACCCAGTACTTC. The encoded protein is CSVDSLSETQYF.

Details on this clone: At the DNA level, this CDR3 is encoded by other sequences in the same sample as well. This chain joins TRBV7-8 and TRBJ1-1; TRBD1 matches at 8 bases. Germline trimming cut 3 bases from V and 8 bases from J; bases unmatched to any gene: 11. Germline CDR1 reads SGHVS; CDR2 reads FQNEAQ. This CDR3 is built from 15 residues. CDR3 loop: CASSFRGRTGAEAFF. The CDR3 DNA follows: TGTGCCAGCAGCTTCAGGGGGCGAACCGGGGCCGAAGCTTTCTTT.

V usage is TRBV5-1 and J usage is TRBJ2-4, with D maybe TRBD2 (7 bases). Trimming stripped 2 bases from V and 8 bases from J, with 14 bases between. Per the germline V gene, CDR1 is SGHRS and CDR2 is YFSETQ. The CDR3 contains 14 residues. CDR3 in DNA: TGCGCCAGCAGCTTAGGAACAGGGAGGGACATTCAGTACTTC. Encoded protein: CASSLGTGRDIQYF.

The chain recombines TRBV29-1 with TRBJ2-3, with TRBD2 matching over 7 bases. CDR3 length: 15 amino acids. Unmatched junction bases numbered 10, after V lost 7 bases and J lost 0 bases. Germline CDR1 reads SQVTM; CDR2 reads ANQGSEA. CDR3 in amino acids: CSAKLLAASTDTQYF. The CDR3 DNA reads TGCAGCGCTAAACTCCTAGCGGCTAGCACAGATACGCAGTATTTT.

V and J are TRBV6-4 and TRBJ2-6; D is undetermined. V was trimmed by 2 bases and J by 2 bases, leaving 4 bases between them. The CDR3 runs 14 residues. Germline-derived CDR1 and CDR2 are MRHNA and SNTAGT. The chain's CDR3 is CASSDIAGANVLTF. CDR3 nucleotide sequence: TGTGCCAGCAGTGACATAGCTGGGGCCAACGTCCTGACTTTC.

The chain has TRBV27 and TRBJ1-3; D uncertain. The CDR3 runs 15 residues. Germline assignment: CDR1 MNHEY and CDR2 SMNVEV (reference sequence). Trimming removed 6 bases at V and 1 base at J, with 13 bases between. The CDR3 DNA is TGTGCCAGCAGCTACGGGGTATCATCTGGAAACACCATATATTTT. It is translated as CASSYGVSSGNTIYF.

V and J are TRBV29-1 and TRBJ2-7; 8 nucleotides align to TRBD1. CDR3 size: 13 residues. Looked up from germline, CDR1 is SQVTM and CDR2 is ANQGSEA. Losses at the gene ends were 4 bases for V and 6 bases for J; bases not matched to a gene: 8. CDR3 nucleotides: TGCAGCGTTGTTGGACAGGGAGGCGGCGAGCAGTACTTC. This codes for CSVVGQGGGEQYF.

This chain joins TRBV4-3 and TRBJ2-1, with 7 bases aligning to TRBD1. Germline assignment: CDR1 LGHNA and CDR2 YSLEER. Trimming removed 2 bases from V and 8 bases from J; junction bases left unmatched: 9. The CDR3 extends over 15 amino acids. The CDR3 nucleotides are TGCGCCAGCAGCCAAAGGGACAGCCAGGCGGATGAGCAGTTCTTC. Translating it yields CASSQRDSQADEQFF.

This chain's CDR3 is CASIGDRVSYNSPLHF. CDR3 nucleotide sequence: TGTGCCAGCATCGGGGACAGGGTCTCCTATAATTCACCCCTCCACTTT. The V call is TRBV28, the J call TRBJ1-6, with 9 bases aligning to TRBD1. V trimming: 7 bases; J trimming: 0 bases; junction bases outside the gene matches: 4. This CDR3 comprises 16 residues. Germline V CDR1 and CDR2: MDHEN, SYDVKM.

This clone occurred once. CDR3 sequence reads: CASSQDLLAGGRFDEQFF. CDR3 coding DNA: TGCGCCAGCAGCCAAGATCTCCTAGCGGGGGGGCGTTTCGATGAGCAGTTCTTC. The rearrangement joins TRBV4-3 to TRBJ2-1; 12 positions agree with TRBD2. Per germline, CDR1 LGHNA and CDR2 YSLEER. V lost 0 bases and J lost 8; bases outside the gene matches: 11. The CDR3 spans 18 residues.

The V call is TRBV5-8, the J call TRBJ1-2, with D possibly matching TRBD1 (6 bases). The CDR3 extends over 14 amino acids. Trimming stripped 1 base from V and 2 bases from J, with 9 bases between. The germline CDR1 and CDR2 sequences are SGHTS and YDEGEE. Written as DNA, the CDR3 is TGTGCCAGCAGCTTGAGGACAGTAAACTATGGCTACACCTTC. It encodes CASSLRTVNYGYTF. Full variable domain (remainder filled in from reference TRBV5-8 and TRBJ1-2): EAGVTQSPTHLIKTRGQQATLRCSPISGHTSVYWYQQALGLGLQFLLWYDEGEERNRGNFPPRFSGRQFPNYSSELNVNALELEDSALYLCASSLRTVNYGYTFGSGTRLTVV.

The chain recombines TRBV6-5 with TRBJ2-5, with 7 bases lining up with TRBD2. Germline V gene lookup returns CDR1 MNHEY and CDR2 SVGAGI. The J segment lost 2 bases and the V segment lost 3 bases, leaving 6 bases of the junction unmatched. The CDR3 consists of 15 residues. CDR3 amino acids: CASSYGLGEQETQYF. The CDR3 nucleotides read TGTGCCAGCAGTTATGGACTAGGGGAACAAGAGACCCAGTACTTC.